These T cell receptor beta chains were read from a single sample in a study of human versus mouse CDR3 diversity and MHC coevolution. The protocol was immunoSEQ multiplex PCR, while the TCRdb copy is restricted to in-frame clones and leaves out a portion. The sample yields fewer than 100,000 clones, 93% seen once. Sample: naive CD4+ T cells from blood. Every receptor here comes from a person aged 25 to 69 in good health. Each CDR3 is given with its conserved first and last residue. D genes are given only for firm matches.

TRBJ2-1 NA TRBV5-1 CASSGGGSSYNEQFF TGCGCCAGCAGCGGGGGAGGCAGCTCCTACAATGAGCAGTTCTTC
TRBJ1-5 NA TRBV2 CASSRQVSNQPQHF TGTGCCAGCAGTCGCCAGGTTAGCAATCAGCCCCAGCATTTT
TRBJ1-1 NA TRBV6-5 CASSYQGMNTEAFF TGTGCCAGCAGTTACCAGGGGATGAACACTGAAGCTTTCTTT
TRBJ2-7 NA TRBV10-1 CASPEASYEQYF TGCGCCAGCCCCGAGGCTTCCTACGAGCAGTACTTC
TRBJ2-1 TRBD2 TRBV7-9 CASIPSGREILFF TGTGCCAGCATCCCCTCGGGGCGGGAGATACTGTTCTTC
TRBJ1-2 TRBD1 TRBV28 CASSLTGGGGYTF TGTGCCAGCAGTTTAACAGGGGGCGGTGGCTACACCTTC
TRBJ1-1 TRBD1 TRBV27 CASSLTGMNTEAFF TGTGCCAGCAGTTTGACAGGGATGAACACTGAAGCTTTCTTT
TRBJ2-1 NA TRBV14 CASSTKMGRTESNEQFF TGTGCCAGCAGCACAAAGATGGGCCGGACAGAAAGCAATGAGCAGTTCTTC
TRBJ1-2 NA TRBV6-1 CASHQTGDYGYTF TGTGCCAGCCATCAGACGGGGGACTATGGCTACACCTTC
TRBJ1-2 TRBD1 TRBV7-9 CASSLAGQGFHTF TGTGCCAGCAGCTTAGCGGGACAGGGCTTCCACACCTTC